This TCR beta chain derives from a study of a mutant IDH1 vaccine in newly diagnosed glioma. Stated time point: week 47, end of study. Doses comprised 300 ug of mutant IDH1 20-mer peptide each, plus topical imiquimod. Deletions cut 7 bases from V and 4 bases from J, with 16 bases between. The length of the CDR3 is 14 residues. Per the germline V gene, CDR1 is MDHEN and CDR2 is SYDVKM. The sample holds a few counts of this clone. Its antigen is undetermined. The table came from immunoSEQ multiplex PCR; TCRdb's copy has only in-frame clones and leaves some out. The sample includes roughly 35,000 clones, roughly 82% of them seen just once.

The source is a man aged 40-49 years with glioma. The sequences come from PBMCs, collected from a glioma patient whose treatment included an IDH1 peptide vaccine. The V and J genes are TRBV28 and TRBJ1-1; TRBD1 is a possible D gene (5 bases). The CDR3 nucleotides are TGTGCCAGCACCACGGGACTGAGTAGCACTGAAGCTTTCTTT. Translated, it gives CASTTGLSSTEAFF.